This T cell receptor beta chain was observed in a study of breast tumors, draining lymph nodes, adjacent tissues. The CDR3 runs 14 residues. Per the germline V gene, CDR1 is SGHVS and CDR2 is FQNEAQ. Trimming removed 1 base at V and 7 bases at J, with 10 bases between. This clonotype was observed many times. TCRdb re-analysed the multiplex PCR reads in MiXCR, keeping a single row per CDR3 protein. The repertoire holds over 20,000 distinct CDR3 sequences, with approximately 31% as singletons. This chain uses TRBV7-8 with TRBJ1-4, with a tentative D call TRBD1 (5 bases). Sequencing was performed on breast tumor tissue. The TCR originated in a female donor with breast cancer. Some clones in this sample may be carry-over from other donors' samples. CDR3 residues: CASSLGPGGEKLFF. The CDR3, as DNA: TGTGCCAGCAGCTTAGGCCCTGGGGGTGAAAAACTGTTTTTT.